This TCR beta chain was recorded in a study of T cell repertoires in cytomegalovirus infection. For the study at large: An indication of both CMV infection and matching HLA type came from public TCR beta signatures.

With regard to this clonotype: Its antigen is as yet unknown.

The CDR3 runs to 15 residues. Trimming stripped 2 bases from V and 1 base from J, with 9 bases between. Germline V gene lookup returns CDR1 MNHEY and CDR2 SVGEGT. MiXCR, run by TCRdb on the reads, gives a single entry per CDR3 protein. The table has tens of thousands of distinct CDR3 sequences, more than 20% seen once; the top ten hold roughly two thirds. Sequencing was performed on CD8+ T cells from cultured PBMCs, taken from culture after CMV antigen stimulation. V gene TRBV6-2 or TRBV6-3 combines with J gene TRBJ2-1; D call uncertain. The sequence came from a human donor in good health (CMV status not recorded). Some clones in this sample may be carry-over from other donors' samples. The CDR3 loop reads CASSYVAASYNEQFF. The CDR3 region has the DNA TGTGCCAGCAGTTACGTGGCAGCATCCTACAATGAGCAGTTCTTC.